This paragraph covers one T cell receptor beta chain sequence. The source of the sample is a study of blood T cell repertoires in COVID-19. The wider study: From the United States, Italy and Spain came samples of acute and convalescent COVID-19. Nucleic acid was either cDNA or gDNA, and it came from T cells, B-cell-depleted T cells, or PBMCs.

Methods used by the authors: Reference gene primer amplification gave estimated nucleated cell counts. Using immunoSEQ multiplex PCR, the repertoire was profiled, and TCRdb retains in-frame clones only, with some absent. D and trimming were read from the DNA, whereas the V and J calls and clone size are those reported in that table. The sample shows around 100,000 clones, approximately 86% of them seen only once. The TCR sequence derives from a man between 40 and 49 years old with acute or convalescent COVID-19. The sample was peripheral blood.

The CDR3 coding sequence is TGTGCCGTCTCAGGGTTGGGAGAGACCCAGTACTTC. As protein: CAVSGLGETQYF. The V gene is TRBV10-3, the J gene TRBJ2-5; D perhaps matches TRBD1 (5 bases). The CDR3 totals 12 residues. V lost 11 bases and J 4 bases, leaving 14 bases between the germline ends. Germline V gives CDR1 ENHRY, CDR2 SYGVKD.